These 10 T cell receptor beta chains originate from one sample sequenced in a study of PD-1 blockade in mismatch repair-deficient tumors. Method: immunoSEQ multiplex PCR; TCRdb's copy keeps in-frame clones and lacks some. The sample lists around 62,000 clones; approximately 80% were seen once. Sequences were derived from peripheral blood, sampled 2 weeks after starting pembrolizumab. Receptors were obtained from an adult with mismatch repair-deficient cancer.

The rearrangement joins TRBV19 to TRBJ1-2; TRBD1 agrees at 9 bases. Germline V gene data show CDR1 as LNHDA and CDR2 as SQIVND (reference sequence). Unmatched junction bases numbered 5, after V lost 7 bases and J lost 2 bases. The CDR3 has 14 residues. CDR3 region: CASTLTGGNYGYTF. The CDR3 DNA reads TGTGCCAGTACCCTGACAGGGGGAAACTATGGCTACACCTTC.

This chain connects TRBV7-2 to TRBJ1-5, with TRBD1 identical over 9 bases. The junction had 5 bases not matched to a gene; V was cut back by 1 base and J by 7 bases. Per germline, CDR1 SGHTA and CDR2 FQGNSA. CDR3 size: 15 residues. For the CDR3, the DNA is TGTGCCAGCAGCTTAGGGGGACAGGGCCACCAGCCCCAGCATTTT. This sequence encodes CASSLGGQGHQPQHF.

The rearrangement uses TRBV9 and TRBJ1-1; TRBD1 matches 10 bases. V was clipped by 3 bases and J by 3 bases; unmatched bases: 2. The CDR3 has 14 residues. Germline V lookup: CDR1 SGDLS, CDR2 YYNGEE. The CDR3 protein is CASSGQGADTEAFF. The CDR3 nucleotides read TGTGCCAGCAGCGGACAGGGGGCGGACACTGAAGCTTTCTTT.

Only a few counts were recorded for this clone. V gene TRBV25-1 combines with J gene TRBJ2-7; no firm D call. V dropped 4 bases and J dropped 3 bases, with 4 bases sitting between them. Germline V gene lookup returns CDR1 MGHDK and CDR2 SYGVNS. CDR3 length: 11 residues. The CDR3 loop reads CASSAVYEQYF. The CDR3 DNA follows: TGTGCCAGCAGTGCCGTCTACGAGCAGTACTTC.

A few counts support this clone. The chain recombines TRBV6-1 with TRBJ1-5; 7 bases align to TRBD1. V lost 6 bases, J lost 2 bases, and 7 bases stayed unmatched. Germline lookup yields CDR1 MNHNS and CDR2 SASEGT. This CDR3 contains 15 residues. The CDR3 here is CASRGDRIGNQPQHF. Here the CDR3 DNA reads TGTGCCAGCAGGGGGGACAGAATTGGCAATCAGCCCCAGCATTTT.

This chain connects TRBV2 to TRBJ2-5, with a weak D call TRBD1 (6 bases). The germline V gene encodes CDR1 SNHLY and CDR2 FYNNEI. The CDR3 consists of 14 residues. V dropped 3 bases and J dropped 0 bases, with 8 bases sitting between them. This CDR3 reads CASSERDNQETQYF. The DNA of the CDR3 is TGTGCCAGCAGTGAGAGGGACAACCAAGAGACCCAGTACTTC.

V is TRBV29-1 and J is TRBJ2-5; 14 bases fit TRBD2. Trimming cost V 3 bases and J 4 bases; bases outside gene matches: 7. CDR1 and CDR2 (germline): SQVTM, ANQGSEA. The CDR3 spans 16 residues. The CDR3: CSVEGGLAGVRETQYF. CDR3 in DNA: TGCAGCGTTGAGGGGGGACTAGCGGGAGTGAGAGAGACCCAGTACTTC.

This chain connects TRBV7-9 to TRBJ2-4, with 9 bases identical to TRBD2. Looked up from germline, CDR1 is SEHNR and CDR2 is FQNEAQ (reference sequence). The ends lost 1 base at V and 1 base at J; junction bases unmatched: 8. This CDR3 is 18 amino acids long. CDR3 loop: CASSLEKTSGEAKNIQYF. CDR3 nucleotide sequence: TGTGCCAGCAGCTTAGAAAAGACTAGCGGTGAGGCCAAAAACATTCAGTACTTC.

J is TRBJ1-1 and V is TRBV2, with D possibly being TRBD1 (5 bases). CDR3 size: 13 residues. Germline CDR1 SNHLY, CDR2 FYNNEI. Deletions cut 4 bases from V and 6 bases from J, with 12 bases between. CDR3 protein: CASSAPGGAEAFF. CDR3 DNA: TGTGCCAGCAGTGCACCGGGAGGGGCTGAAGCTTTCTTT.

This clone was counted a few times. The chain combines TRBV15 with TRBJ1-2; D gene uncertain. Trimming took off 0 bases at V and 5 bases at J, with 13 bases between the two ends. The CDR3 runs 15 residues. CDR1 and CDR2 (germline): LNHNV, YYDKDF (reference sequence). The CDR3 here is CATSRDDTRTYGYTF. The CDR3 DNA reads TGTGCCACCAGCAGAGATGACACCCGTACTTATGGCTACACCTTC.